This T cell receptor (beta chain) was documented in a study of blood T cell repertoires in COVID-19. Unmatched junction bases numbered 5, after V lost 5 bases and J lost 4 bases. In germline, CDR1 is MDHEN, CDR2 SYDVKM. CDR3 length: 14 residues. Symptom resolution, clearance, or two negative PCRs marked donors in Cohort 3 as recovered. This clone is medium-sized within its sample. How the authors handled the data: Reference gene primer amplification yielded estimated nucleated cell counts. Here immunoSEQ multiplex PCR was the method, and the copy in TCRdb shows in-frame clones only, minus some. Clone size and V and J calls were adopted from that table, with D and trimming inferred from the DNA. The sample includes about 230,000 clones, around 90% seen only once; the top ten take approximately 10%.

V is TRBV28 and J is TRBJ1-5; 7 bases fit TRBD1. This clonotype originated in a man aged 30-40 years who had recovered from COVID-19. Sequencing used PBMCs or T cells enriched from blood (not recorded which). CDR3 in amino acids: CASSPGQRNQPQHF. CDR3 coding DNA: TGTGCCAGCAGTCCGGGACAGAGAAATCAGCCCCAGCATTTT.